Listed below are T cell receptor beta chains from one sample, sequenced in a study of blood T cell repertoires in COVID-19. Here immunoSEQ multiplex PCR was the method, and the copy in TCRdb shows in-frame clones only, minus some. The sample shows over 100,000 clones, 75% to 90% of them seen only once. Sequencing used peripheral blood. The receptor source for this set is a woman aged 45 to 65 with acute or convalescent COVID-19. Both conserved end residues are part of each CDR3. The order of the fields is V gene, clone size, J gene, D gene, CDR3 DNA, CDR3 protein. The D gene is left open where the match is weak. Size is stated for part of the rows, as once, few or many counts, or as a class when the clone is expanded.

>TRBV19|-|TRBJ1-1|-
TGTGCCAGTAGTCCAGGGGCGGACACTGAAGCTTTCTTT
CASSPGADTEAFF
>TRBV5-1|-|TRBJ1-1|TRBD1
TGCGCCAGCAGCTTGGGGGGGACAGCTAACACTGAAGCTTTCTTT
CASSLGGTANTEAFF
>TRBV11-2|-|TRBJ1-2|-
TGTGCCAGCAGCTTTAACGGGGCAGGGGAGGGCGACTATGGCTACACCTTC
CASSFNGAGEGDYGYTF
>TRBV11-2|-|TRBJ2-7|TRBD2
TGTGCCAGCAGCTCCGAGCGGGGGCCCGCCTACGAGCAGTACTTC
CASSSERGPAYEQYF
>TRBV7-3|once|TRBJ2-5|TRBD2
TGTGCCAGCAGCTTAGGGCTAGCGGGTGTCGAGACCCAGTACTTC
CASSLGLAGVETQYF
>TRBV3-1/TRBV3-2|-|TRBJ1-1|-
TGTGCCAGCAGCCAAAAGGGAGGGGGTTCGAACACTGAAGCTTTCTTT
CASSQKGGGSNTEAFF
>TRBV18|-|TRBJ2-7|TRBD1
TGTGCCAGCTCACCCCGAATTTCCGGGACAGGGATCTACGAGCAGTACTTC
CASSPRISGTGIYEQYF
>TRBV5-4|-|TRBJ2-3|-
TGTGCCAGCAGCTCTACAGGCTCGGATACGCAGTATTTT
CASSSTGSDTQYF
>TRBV5-1|few|TRBJ1-2|TRBD1
TGCGCCAGCAGCTCGGAACAGGGGCGAGGAGGAGGCTACACCTTC
CASSSEQGRGGGYTF
>TRBV2|-|TRBJ2-1|TRBD1
TGTGCCAGCAGGAACGACAGGGGCCCCCACAATGAGCAGTTCTTC
CASRNDRGPHNEQFF
>TRBV12-3/TRBV12-4|-|TRBJ1-1|-
TGTGCCAGCAGTCAACAGGTGTCCACTGAAGCTTTCTTT
CASSQQVSTEAFF
>TRBV9|once|TRBJ1-1|-
TGTGCCAGCAGCGTAGCACAGAACACTGAAGCTTTCTTT
CASSVAQNTEAFF
>TRBV10-3|-|TRBJ2-1|TRBD2
TGTGCCATTCTGTCCTCTGGCGGGGGGCACAATGAGCAGTTCTTC
CAILSSGGGHNEQFF
>TRBV5-8|-|TRBJ2-7|TRBD1
TGTGCCAGCAGCTCACCCCTCAGGGGGCTCATCACCTACGAGCAGTACTTC
CASSSPLRGLITYEQYF
>TRBV7-8|-|TRBJ2-1|TRBD1
TGTGCCAGCAGCTACGGGACAGGCTACAATGAGCAGTTCTTC
CASSYGTGYNEQFF
>TRBV11-2|-|TRBJ1-4|-
TGTGCCAGCAGCCCCCGTTTACAGGCGGCTAATGAAAAACTGTTTTTT
CASSPRLQAANEKLFF
>TRBV5-6|-|TRBJ1-1|TRBD1
TGTGCCAGCAGCCCGGGACAGGCCAACACTGAAGCTTTCTTT
CASSPGQANTEAFF
>TRBV9|-|TRBJ1-2|TRBD1
TGTGCCAGCAGCTATAGGACAGGACCCAACTATGGCTACACCTTC
CASSYRTGPNYGYTF
>TRBV7-8|-|TRBJ2-7|-
TGTGCCAGCAGCACCGCGCCCACCTACGAGCAGTACTTC
CASSTAPTYEQYF
>TRBV29-1|-|TRBJ2-1|-
TGCAGCGTTACGTCGCAGGCCGATGAGTCCGGCCCACCCAATGAGCAGTTCTTC
CSVTSQADESGPPNEQFF
>TRBV5-1|-|TRBJ1-2|TRBD1
TGCGCCAGCAGCCTGGGGAGGGGGCAGAACTATGGCTACACCTTC
CASSLGRGQNYGYTF
>TRBV20-1|-|TRBJ1-4|-
TGCAGTGCTAGAACCCCCGGAAAACTGTTTTTT
CSARTPGKLFF
>TRBV7-3|-|TRBJ1-1|-
TGTGCCAGCAGCTTAAGCAGGGGCACTGAAGCTTTCTTT
CASSLSRGTEAFF
>TRBV12-5|-|TRBJ1-1|-
TGTGCTACCGCAGGGGCGGTCGGCACTGAAGCTTTCTTT
CATAGAVGTEAFF
>TRBV30|-|TRBJ2-6|-
TGTGCCTGGAGTGAGCGCTCTGGGGCCAACGTCCTGACTTTC
CAWSERSGANVLTF
>TRBV5-1|-|TRBJ1-1|-
TGCGCCAGCAGCTTATGGAGGGCGGGCAACACTGAAGCTTTCTTT
CASSLWRAGNTEAFF
>TRBV3-1/TRBV3-2|-|TRBJ2-2|-
TGTGCCAGCAGCCAAGCCTCCAACAGGGACACCGGGGAGCTGTTTTTT
CASSQASNRDTGELFF
>TRBV9|-|TRBJ1-2|TRBD1
TGTGCCAGCAGCGGGACAGGGGTACACTATGGCTACACCTTC
CASSGTGVHYGYTF
>TRBV10-2|-|TRBJ1-1|-
TGCGCCAGCAGTACAAACACTGAAGCTTTCTTT
CASSTNTEAFF
>TRBV18|-|TRBJ2-1|TRBD2
TGTGCCAGCTCAAAAAGCGGGGGGCTGGACGATGAGCAGTTCTTC
CASSKSGGLDDEQFF
>TRBV6-2/TRBV6-3|-|TRBJ2-5|-
TGTGCCAGCAGCCTCGGGCTCTACCGGGGGGAGACCCAGTACTTC
CASSLGLYRGETQYF
>TRBV2|once|TRBJ2-7|TRBD1
TGTGCCAGCAGTGAAGCCGGGACAGGTTCCTACGAGCAGTACTTC
CASSEAGTGSYEQYF
>TRBV19|-|TRBJ2-3|-
TGTGCCAGTAGTATAGAACTTGATCGCACAGATACGCAGTATTTT
CASSIELDRTDTQYF
>TRBV27|few|TRBJ1-6|TRBD1
TGTGCCAGCAGCCTAGCAGGGGGGTATTCACCCCTCCACTTT
CASSLAGGYSPLHF
>TRBV6-4|-|TRBJ2-2|TRBD1
TGTGCCAGCAGGGAGAGGGGGCGCACCGGGGAGCTGTTTTTT
CASRERGRTGELFF
>TRBV7-2|few|TRBJ2-3|-
TGTGCCAGCAGCTTAGGAGCAGGAGATACGCAGTATTTT
CASSLGAGDTQYF
>TRBV9|-|TRBJ1-5|-
TGTGCCAGCAGCGCGGGTGTAGCCTCCTCGGGGCCCCAGCATTTT
CASSAGVASSGPQHF
>TRBV6-5|once|TRBJ1-1|TRBD1
TGTGCCAGCCGAACCCGTGGGGCAGGGGGCCCTACTACCGAATTT
CASRTRGAGGPTTEF
>TRBV5-1|-|TRBJ2-5|-
TGCGCCAGCAGCTTGGACAGGGAGAGGGGGACCCAGTACTTC
CASSLDRERGTQYF
>TRBV13|-|TRBJ1-1|-
TGTGCCAGCAGCCGGGACTTCAACACTGAAGCTTTCTTT
CASSRDFNTEAFF
>TRBV11-3|-|TRBJ2-2|-
TGTGCCAGCAGCTCGAGAAACACCGGGGAGCTGTTTTTT
CASSSRNTGELFF
>TRBV9|-|TRBJ1-2|-
TGTGCCAGCAGCGTAGAAGGTTCGGGTTTCTATGGCTACACCTTC
CASSVEGSGFYGYTF
>TRBV19|-|TRBJ1-1|TRBD1
TGTGCCAGTAGTAGAGATTGGACAGGGGGCACTGAAGCTTTCTTT
CASSRDWTGGTEAFF
>TRBV6-5|once|TRBJ1-4|TRBD1
TGTGCCAGCAATCAACAGGGGAAGAATGAAAAACTGTTTTTT
CASNQQGKNEKLFF
>TRBV28|many|TRBJ1-2|-
TGTGCCAGCAGTTTACCCGGGACCGAACGGGAGGGCTACACCTTC
CASSLPGTEREGYTF
>TRBV24-1|-|TRBJ1-5|TRBD1
TGTGCCATTCAGGACAGGGTTGATCAGCCCCAGCATTTT
CAIQDRVDQPQHF
>TRBV2|-|TRBJ1-6|-
TGTGCCAGCAGTGTGACGGGTGGATCTTCACCCCTCCACTTT
CASSVTGGSSPLHF
>TRBV2|few|TRBJ1-6|TRBD1
TGTGCCAGCAGGCCCGGACAGGGGATGGGTTCACCCCTCCACTTT
CASRPGQGMGSPLHF
>TRBV7-2|-|TRBJ1-5|-
TGTGCCAGCAGTAATACAGCCCTGAATCAGCCCCAGCATTTT
CASSNTALNQPQHF
>TRBV5-1|-|TRBJ2-2|-
TGCGCCAGCAGCACCGGCGGGCTCGGAACCGGGGAGCTGTTTTTT
CASSTGGLGTGELFF
>TRBV12-3/TRBV12-4|-|TRBJ1-3|-
TGTGCCAGCAGTTTACAGGGTGGAAACACCATATATTTT
CASSLQGGNTIYF
>TRBV5-8|-|TRBJ1-6|-
TGTGCCAGCACCTCGACCCGCCGGGGAGTAAATTCACCCCTCCACTTT
CASTSTRRGVNSPLHF
>TRBV5-1|-|TRBJ1-2|-
TGCGCCAGCAGCTTGGCAGGGCCTAACTATGGCTACACCTTC
CASSLAGPNYGYTF
>TRBV5-1|many|TRBJ1-2|-
TGCGCCAGCAGCCCCGCCCCGGGGGACTATGGCTACACCTTC
CASSPAPGDYGYTF
>TRBV6-5|-|TRBJ2-3|-
TGTGCCAGCAGTCTTTCTGAGCGCAGCACAGATACGCAGTATTTT
CASSLSERSTDTQYF
>TRBV6-2/TRBV6-3|-|TRBJ1-5|TRBD1
TGTGCCAGCAGTCTGGACAGGGCTCCAAATCAGCCCCAGCATTTT
CASSLDRAPNQPQHF
>TRBV5-4|-|TRBJ1-1|-
TGTGCCAGCAGCTTGGTTGGGCAGGGGTCGTGGGCTTTCTTT
CASSLVGQGSWAFF